The 22 T cell receptor beta chains below all came from one sample that was sequenced in a study of T cells after yellow fever vaccination. TCRdb ran MiXCR on the 5' RACE reads and lists one entry per CDR3 protein. The table has roughly 120,000 distinct CDR3 sequences, roughly 6.8% seen once. Sequencing used CD4+ T cells sorted from PBMCs, obtained roughly 47 days after the first yellow fever vaccination. The origin of the receptors is a man between 18 and 29 years old who received the YFV17D yellow fever vaccine.

This clonotype showed up many times. V usage is TRBV5-6 and J usage is TRBJ1-2; no firm D call. The CDR3 loop spans 13 amino acids. V was clipped by 0 bases and J by 1 base, with 4 bases between them. CDR1 is SGHDT and CDR2 is YYEEEE in the germline V gene. The CDR3 protein is CASSLARNYGYTF. In nucleotides, the CDR3 is TGTGCCAGCAGCTTGGCGCGTAACTATGGCTACACCTTC.

This clonotype was picked up many times. V and J are TRBV5-1 and TRBJ2-1; 13 bases map to TRBD2. The CDR3 has 14 amino acids. Germline V gene sequence: CDR1 SGHRS, CDR2 YFSETQ. After removal of 4 bases from V and 10 bases from J, the junction contained 5 bases not matched to a gene. CDR3 nucleotides: TGCGCCAGCAGCGGGGGACTAGCGGGGCAAGAGCAGTTCTTC. Its protein is CASSGGLAGQEQFF. The whole variable domain, remainder taken from reference TRBV5-1 and TRBJ2-1, is KAGVTQTPRYLIKTRGQQVTLSCSPISGHRSVSWYQQTPGQGLQFLFEYFSETQRNKGNFPGRFSGRQFSNSRSEMNVSTLELGDSALYLCASSGGLAGQEQFFGPGTRLTVL.

In regard to this clonotype: This may be a read error, as it is one base from a much larger clone. The chain joins TRBV24-1 to TRBJ2-1, with a weak D call TRBD2 (6 bases). Germline CDR1 reads KGHDR; CDR2 reads SFDVKD. This CDR3 spans 16 amino acids. The CDR3: CTTSESGTGSYNEQFF. The CDR3 DNA reads as TGTACCACCAGTGAGTCCGGGACTGGATCCTACAATGAGCAGTTCTTC.

In the case of this clonotype: A much bigger clone sits one base away, suggesting this may be a read error. The chain uses TRBV5-1 and TRBJ1-4, with 7 bases lining up with TRBD1. V was pared by 4 bases and J by 10 bases, with 10 bases of the junction left unmatched. Germline CDR1 is SGHRS and CDR2 is YFSETQ. The CDR3 is made up of 14 amino acids. The CDR3 here is CASSGGQLRGKLFF. In nucleotides, the CDR3 is TGCGCCAGCAGCGGGGGACAGTTGCGTGGAAAACTGTTTTTT.

This clonotype was seen at least ten times. J is TRBJ2-3 and V is TRBV3-1; 11 nucleotides agree with TRBD2. Trimming at V came to 2 bases and at J to 4 bases, leaving 2 bases not matched to a gene. The CDR3 runs to 15 residues. CDR1 and CDR2 from the germline V gene are LGHDT and YNNKEL (reference sequence). CDR3 region: CASSQLTSGADTQYF. CDR3 nucleotides: TGTGCCAGCAGCCAATTGACTAGCGGGGCAGATACGCAGTATTTT.

Note on this clonotype: A much larger clone differs from this one at a single base, so this may be a read error. The chain carries TRBV4-3 and TRBJ2-1; 8 bases fit TRBD2. The germline gives CDR1 LGHNA, CDR2 YSLEER. The CDR3 is 16 amino acids. V was pared by 0 bases and J by 10 bases, with 11 bases of the junction left unmatched. CDR3 in DNA: TGCGCCAGCAGCCAAGACACCGGGACTAGTTCCAGGGAGCAGTTCTTC. Translating gives CASSQDTGTSSREQFF.

This clonotype was observed at least ten times. The V call is TRBV19, the J call TRBJ2-7; D not resolved. Deletions cut 5 bases from V and 1 base from J, with 6 bases between. The CDR3 loop spans 12 amino acids. The germline gives CDR1 LNHDA, CDR2 SQIVND (reference sequence). CDR3 DNA sequence: TGTGCCAGTAGTTCCGGTTCCTACGAGCAGTACTTC. Its translation is CASSSGSYEQYF. Complete variable domain (other parts from reference TRBV19 and TRBJ2-7): DGGITQSPKYLFRKEGQNVTLSCEQNLNHDAMYWYRQDPGQGLRLIYYSQIVNDFQKGDIAEGYSVSREKKESFPLTVTSAQKNPTAFYLCASSSGSYEQYFGPGTRLTVT.

The rearrangement uses TRBV6-5 and TRBJ1-2; 7 nucleotides agree with TRBD1. V was pared by 2 bases and J by 4 bases, with 7 bases of the junction left unmatched. This CDR3 is 15 amino acids long. Germline values: CDR1 MNHEY, CDR2 SVGAGI. The CDR3 protein is CASSYNRDSGYGYTF. For the CDR3, the DNA is TGTGCCAGCAGTTACAACCGGGACAGCGGCTATGGCTACACCTTC.

This clonotype came up many times. V and J are TRBV5-1 and TRBJ1-6, with unresolved D. Trimming cost V 0 bases and J 7 bases, with 8 bases left between them. The length of the CDR3 is 14 residues. CDR1 SGHRS and CDR2 YFSETQ come from the germline V gene. This CDR3 is CASSLDGTNSPLHF. CDR3 nucleotides: TGCGCCAGCAGCTTGGACGGAACCAATTCACCCCTCCACTTT.

This clonotype was seen ten or more times. The chain carries TRBV7-8 and TRBJ1-5; D is ambiguous. Trimming took off 5 bases at V and 0 bases at J, with 11 bases between the two ends. The CDR3 sequence is 15 residues long. Germline V gene data show CDR1 as SGHVS and CDR2 as FQNEAQ. The CDR3 bases are TGTGCCAGCAGCCTCGTCCCGGATAGCAATCAGCCCCAGCATTTT. Protein: CASSLVPDSNQPQHF.

In its sample, this clonotype was seen many times. The chain uses TRBV29-1 and TRBJ2-7; 9 bases line up with TRBD1. CDR1 is SQVTM, CDR2 ANQGSEA, per germline. V dropped 6 bases and J dropped 5; count of bases not matched to a gene: 17. This CDR3 contains 16 residues. The CDR3 loop reads CSVQTGGTYPSDEQYF. In DNA, the CDR3 is TGCAGCGTCCAGACAGGGGGAACGTATCCCAGTGACGAGCAGTACTTC.

This clonotype has a count of ten or more. V usage is TRBV30 and J usage is TRBJ2-5; 8 bases are shared with TRBD2. There are 15 residues in the CDR3. Germline CDR1 is GTSNPN and CDR2 is SVGIG (reference sequence). Trimming took 0 bases from V and 4 from J; bases not matched to a gene: 7. CDR3 in amino acids: CAWSVLGTRTETQYF. In nucleotides, the CDR3 is TGTGCCTGGAGTGTACTGGGGACTAGAACAGAGACCCAGTACTTC. The whole variable domain, remainder taken from reference TRBV30 and TRBJ2-5, is SQTIHQWPATLVQPVGSPLSLECTVEGTSNPNLYWYRQAAGRGLQLLFYSVGIGQISSEVPQNLSASRPQDRQFILSSKKLLLSDSGFYLCAWSVLGTRTETQYFGPGTRLLVL.

This clonotype has ten or more counts. V usage is TRBV4-1 and J usage is TRBJ2-1; D may be TRBD2 (7 bases). Per the germline V gene, CDR1 is MGHRA and CDR2 is YSYEKL. Between the trimmed V and J ends, which lost 3 bases and 3 bases, there was a span of 18 bases. The CDR3 is made up of 17 amino acids. The chain's CDR3 is CASSQGPSGDNYNEQFF. CDR3 DNA: TGCGCCAGCAGCCAGGGCCCCAGCGGGGACAACTACAATGAGCAGTTCTTC.

This clonotype was detected only a few times. V gene TRBV5-1 combines with J gene TRBJ2-2; 7 bases fit TRBD2. The CDR3 covers 15 residues. Germline V gives CDR1 SGHRS, CDR2 YFSETQ. V shed 3 bases and J 6 bases; nucleotides not matched to a gene: 8. The CDR3 DNA follows: TGCGCCAGCAGCTCTGGACTAGTAGGGTCCGGGGAGCTGTTTTTT. Amino acid sequence: CASSSGLVGSGELFF. The whole variable domain, remainder taken from reference TRBV5-1 and TRBJ2-2, is KAGVTQTPRYLIKTRGQQVTLSCSPISGHRSVSWYQQTPGQGLQFLFEYFSETQRNKGNFPGRFSGRQFSNSRSEMNVSTLELGDSALYLCASSSGLVGSGELFFGEGSRLTVL.

This clonotype was seen repeatedly, ten times or more. J is TRBJ2-1 and V is TRBV7-2; D is undetermined. V lost 4 bases and J 9 bases, leaving 7 bases between the germline ends. The CDR3 loop spans 11 amino acids. From germline, CDR1 is SGHTA and CDR2 FQGNSA. In nucleotides, the CDR3 is TGTGCCAGCAGCTCAAATATTGAGCAGTTCTTC. Translated, it gives CASSSNIEQFF. The full variable domain, its missing parts supplied by reference TRBV7-2 and TRBJ2-1, is GAGVSQSPSNKVTEKGKDVELRCDPISGHTALYWYRQSLGQGLEFLIYFQGNSAPDKSGLPSDRFSAERTGGSVSTLTIQRTQQEDSAVYLCASSSNIEQFFGPGTRLTVL.

This clonotype was seen many times. The V and J genes are TRBV5-6 and TRBJ2-1, with 10 bases that match TRBD2. The germline V gene encodes CDR1 SGHDT and CDR2 YYEEEE. The CDR3 is 14 residues long. The J segment lost 7 bases and the V segment lost 2 bases, leaving 3 bases of the junction unmatched. CDR3 nucleotides: TGTGCCAGCAGCTTCCCGGGACTAGCGAATGAGCAGTTCTTC. It codes for CASSFPGLANEQFF.

V gene TRBV18 combines with J gene TRBJ2-1; no firm D call. The CDR3 is made up of 14 amino acids. From germline, CDR1 is KGHSH and CDR2 LQKENI. Trimming removed 3 bases from V and 8 bases from J, with 14 bases in between. The CDR3 nucleotides are TGTGCCAGCTCACCTGGCCTAGTTGTCGATGAGCAGTTCTTC. Translation: CASSPGLVVDEQFF.

In its sample, this clonotype was seen many times. The CDR3 DNA reads as TGTGCCATCAGTGTAGACAGGGGCCGTTTGGAGCAGTACTTC. It encodes CAISVDRGRLEQYF. V usage is TRBV10-3 and J usage is TRBJ2-7, with 8 bases aligning to TRBD1. V shed 4 bases and J 7 bases; nucleotides not matched to a gene: 9. The CDR3 extends over 14 amino acids. Germline assignment: CDR1 ENHRY and CDR2 SYGVKD.

This clonotype has a count of ten or more. The J gene is TRBJ1-3, the V gene TRBV20-1, with 7 bases that match TRBD1. This CDR3 has 14 residues. The germline gives CDR1 DFQATT, CDR2 SNEGSKA (reference sequence). Trimming at V came to 4 bases and at J to 3 bases, leaving 6 bases not matched to a gene. The CDR3 spells CSAKDRSYGNTIYF. As DNA, the CDR3 is TGCAGTGCTAAGGACAGGTCATATGGAAACACCATATATTTT.

In its sample, this clonotype was seen many times. This chain uses TRBV7-2 with TRBJ2-1; D is ambiguous. Between the trimmed V and J ends, which lost 5 bases and 7 bases, there was a span of 21 bases. CDR3 length: 16 amino acids. Germline assignment: CDR1 SGHTA and CDR2 FQGNSA. The CDR3 sequence: CASSTVGDPTMNEQFF. The DNA for the CDR3 is TGTGCCAGCAGCACGGTTGGGGATCCGACCATGAATGAGCAGTTCTTC.

Concerning this clonotype: A much larger clonotype is one base distant, so this may be a read error. The chain has TRBV7-2 and TRBJ2-7; TRBD1 might be the D (6 bases). Germline lookup yields CDR1 SGHTA and CDR2 FQGNSA. The CDR3 totals 12 residues. V was shortened by 2 bases and J by 9 bases, with 11 bases between the two germline ends. CDR3 region: CASSLSRGVQYF. CDR3 coding DNA: TGTGCCAGCAGCTTAAGCAGGGGCGTGCAGTACTTC.

This clonotype was detected ten times or more. CDR3 nucleotide sequence: TGCAGTGCTAGAGATGGCGAGACTAGCGGGCTCTCCTGGGGAGAGACCCAGTACTTC. This translates into CSARDGETSGLSWGETQYF. The chain carries TRBV20-1 and TRBJ2-5, with 10 bases matching TRBD2. The V segment lost 0 bases and the J segment 4 bases; nucleotides outside the gene matches: 17. Per germline, CDR1 DFQATT and CDR2 SNEGSKA (reference sequence). This CDR3 has 19 amino acids.